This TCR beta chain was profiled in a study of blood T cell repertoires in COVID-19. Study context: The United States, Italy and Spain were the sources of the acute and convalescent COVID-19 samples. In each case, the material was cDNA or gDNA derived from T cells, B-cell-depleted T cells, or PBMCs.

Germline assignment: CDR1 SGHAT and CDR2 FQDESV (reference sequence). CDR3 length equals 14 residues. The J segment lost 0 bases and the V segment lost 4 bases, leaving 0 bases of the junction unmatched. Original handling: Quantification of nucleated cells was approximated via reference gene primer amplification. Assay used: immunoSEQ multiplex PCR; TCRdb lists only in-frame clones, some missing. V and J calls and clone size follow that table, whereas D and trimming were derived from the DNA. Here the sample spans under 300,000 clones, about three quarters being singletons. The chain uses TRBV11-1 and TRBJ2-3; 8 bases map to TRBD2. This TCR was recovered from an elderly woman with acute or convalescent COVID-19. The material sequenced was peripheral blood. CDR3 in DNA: TGTGCCAGCAGCTCTAGCGGGAGCACAGATACGCAGTATTTT. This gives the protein CASSSSGSTDTQYF.